This is a list of T cell receptor beta chains from one sample in a study of blood T cells in healthy people across ages. TCRdb used MiXCR to reprocess the 5' RACE reads, holding one entry per CDR3 protein. The repertoire includes around 970,000 distinct CDR3 sequences, roughly 51% of them detected once, and 20% to 25% sits in the top ten. Sequencing was performed on blood. The receptors come from a woman between 55 and 75 years old in good health. Each CDR3 is given with its conserved first and last residue. The D gene is left open where the match is weak. Rows give clone size only sometimes, using once, few, many, or a class for an expanded clone.

abundance	d_gene	j_gene	v_gene	CDR3aa	CDR3nt
.	.	TRBJ2-7	TRBV4-1	CASTEAPGPSYEQYF	TGCGCCAGCACCGAAGCCCCCGGACCCTCTTACGAGCAGTACTTC
.	.	TRBJ1-2	TRBV19	CASSKEADYGYTF	TGTGCCAGTAGTAAGGAGGCGGACTATGGCTACACCTTC
few	.	TRBJ1-4	TRBV4-3	CASSQEGTWISGGLFF	TGCGCCAGCAGCCAAGAAGGGACATGGATAAGTGGGGGACTGTTTTTT
.	TRBD2	TRBJ2-1	TRBV2	CASTALAGLGEQFF	TGTGCCAGCACCGCCCTAGCGGGATTAGGTGAGCAGTTCTTC
.	TRBD2	TRBJ2-5	TRBV5-1	CASSFLLRERGRPAKTQYF	TGCGCCAGCAGCTTTCTACTGCGGGAGCGGGGGCGTCCCGCAAAGACCCAGTACTTC
.	.	TRBJ1-2	TRBV20-1	CSARDVRDLNSYGYTF	TGCAGTGCTAGAGACGTGAGAGACTTAAATTCCTATGGCTACACCTTC
.	TRBD1	TRBJ2-7	TRBV10-3	CAIRTPGTGGYEQYF	TGTGCCATCAGGACACCCGGGACAGGGGGGTACGAGCAGTACTTC
.	.	TRBJ2-3	TRBV7-9	CASSLVHGGEASTDTQYF	TGTGCCAGCAGCTTAGTTCACGGCGGGGAAGCTAGCACAGATACGCAGTATTTT
.	.	TRBJ2-3	TRBV7-9	CASSFQATQYF	TGTGCCAGCAGCTTCCAGGCTACGCAGTATTTT
few	.	TRBJ1-4	TRBV5-1	CASSASSATNEKLFF	TGCGCCAGCAGCGCGAGCAGTGCAACTAATGAAAAACTGTTTTTT
.	TRBD1	TRBJ2-1	TRBV6-1	CASNKGQGEQFF	TGTGCCAGCAACAAAGGACAGGGCGAGCAGTTCTTC
.	.	TRBJ1-2	TRBV5-1	CASFPFWGANYGYTF	TGCGCCAGCTTCCCATTCTGGGGGGCTAACTATGGCTACACCTTC
.	.	TRBJ2-1	TRBV6-5	CASSFQGINKDTANEQFF	TGTGCCAGCAGTTTCCAGGGAATCAATAAGGACACGGCCAATGAGCAGTTCTTC
.	.	TRBJ2-7	TRBV13	CASSSAPGLVSYEQYF	TGTGCCAGCAGCTCGGCACCGGGACTGGTCTCCTACGAGCAGTACTTC
once	.	TRBJ2-3	TRBV20-1	CSADTGRTIVDTQYF	TGCAGTGCTGACACGGGACGGACAATTGTAGATACGCAGTATTTT
.	TRBD2	TRBJ2-7	TRBV20-1	CSAIGGGVLDEQYF	TGCAGTGCTATAGGCGGGGGGGTACTGGACGAGCAGTACTTC
.	TRBD2	TRBJ2-1	TRBV30	CAWSVQTSGIGFF	TGTGCCTGGAGTGTACAGACTAGCGGGATTGGGTTCTTC
.	TRBD2	TRBJ2-1	TRBV27	CASGTSGTGSYNEEFF	TGTGCCAGCGGGACTAGCGGGACCGGTTCCTACAATGAGGAGTTCTTC
.	.	TRBJ2-3	TRBV6-5	CASSSPRAASDTQYF	TGTGCCAGCAGCTCTCCTCGGGCGGCCTCAGATACGCAGTATTTT
.	.	TRBJ2-6	TRBV3-1	CASSPYGFGTVSGANVLTF	TGTGCCAGCAGCCCTTATGGATTCGGTACGGTCTCTGGGGCCAACGTCCTGACTTTC
few	.	TRBJ2-3	TRBV29-1	CSVYSTGSTDTQYF	TGCAGCGTTTACTCCACAGGGAGCACAGATACGCAGTATTTT
few	.	TRBJ2-5	TRBV27	CASSWGDSQETQYF	TGTGCCAGCTCCTGGGGGGACAGCCAAGAGACCCAGTACTTC
few	TRBD1	TRBJ2-7	TRBV27	CASSFYRGPYEQYF	TGTGCCAGCAGTTTTTACAGGGGGCCCTACGAGCAGTACTTC
.	TRBD1	TRBJ2-7	TRBV10-3	CAISGTGTGVGEQYF	TGTGCCATCAGTGGGACCGGGACAGGGGTAGGCGAGCAGTACTTC
few	.	TRBJ1-2	TRBV4-2	CASSQERAAPDRGTGYTF	TGTGCCAGCAGCCAAGAAAGAGCAGCCCCGGACAGAGGGACTGGCTACACCTTC
.	TRBD1	TRBJ2-7	TRBV3-1	CASSQEWQGVEQYF	TGTGCCAGCAGCCAAGAATGGCAGGGGGTCGAGCAGTACTTC
.	.	TRBJ2-3	TRBV14	CASSSRGLYTDTQYF	TGTGCCAGCAGCTCCCGCGGCTTGTACACAGATACGCAGTATTTT
.	.	TRBJ2-7	TRBV28	CASRRTFLYEQYF	TGTGCCAGCAGACGGACCTTCCTCTACGAGCAGTACTTC
few	.	TRBJ2-7	TRBV6-5	CASSSGGKAYEQYF	TGTGCCAGCAGTTCTGGGGGCAAGGCCTACGAGCAGTACTTC
.	.	TRBJ1-6	TRBV5-1	CASSLGSPWSPLHF	TGCGCCAGCAGCTTGGGGAGTCCCTGGTCACCCCTCCACTTT
.	.	TRBJ2-3	TRBV3-1	CASSQGGISTDTQYF	TGTGCCAGCAGCCAAGGCGGGATTAGCACAGATACGCAGTATTTT
.	TRBD2	TRBJ2-7	TRBV4-1	CASSHRLERLAGGEQYF	TGCGCCAGCAGCCACAGATTAGAGAGGCTAGCGGGAGGGGAGCAGTACTTC
.	.	TRBJ2-3	TRBV29-1	CSVAGRSTDTQYF	TGCAGCGTTGCTGGACGGAGCACAGATACGCAGTATTTT
.	.	TRBJ2-1	TRBV29-1	CSVGPHPSSYNEQFF	TGCAGCGTTGGACCCCATCCGAGCTCCTACAATGAGCAGTTCTTC
.	TRBD1	TRBJ2-7	TRBV6-2/TRBV6-3	CASSYGQGSPYEQYF	TGTGCCAGCAGTTACGGACAGGGTAGCCCCTACGAGCAGTACTTC
.	TRBD2	TRBJ2-1	TRBV29-1	CSVLGLAGGGSYNEQFF	TGTAGCGTCCTGGGACTAGCGGGAGGTGGATCCTACAATGAGCAGTTCTTC
.	.	TRBJ1-1	TRBV29-1	CSVAGPMNTEAFF	TGCAGCGTAGCCGGACCGATGAACACTGAAGCTTTCTTT
few	.	TRBJ1-1	TRBV20-1	CSATQRQVFKNTEAFF	TGCAGTGCTACCCAGCGGCAGGTTTTTAAGAACACTGAAGCTTTCTTT
few	.	TRBJ1-5	TRBV27	CASREGNQPQHF	TGTGCCAGCAGGGAAGGGAATCAGCCCCAGCATTTT
.	.	TRBJ2-7	TRBV20-1	CSADPHYEQYF	TGCAGTGCAGATCCCCACTACGAGCAGTACTTC
.	TRBD1	TRBJ1-5	TRBV4-2	CASSQGGQYNQPQHF	TGTGCCAGCAGCCAAGGGGGACAGTACAATCAGCCCCAGCATTTT
.	TRBD1	TRBJ2-1	TRBV5-1	CASSLEGTGHNEQFF	TGCGCCAGCAGCTTGGAGGGGACAGGGCACAATGAGCAGTTCTTC
.	.	TRBJ2-5	TRBV20-1	CSAPPGRETQYF	TGCAGTGCACCACCGGGTCGGGAGACCCAGTACTTC
.	TRBD1	TRBJ1-2	TRBV29-1	CSVAGGDYGYTF	TGCAGCGTTGCAGGGGGGGACTATGGCTACACCTTC
few	.	TRBJ2-7	TRBV6-1	CASSEAHSYYEQYF	TGTGCCAGCAGTGAAGCGCACAGCTACTACGAGCAGTACTTC
.	.	TRBJ1-5	TRBV7-9	CASTGSSIEPQHF	TGTGCCAGTACCGGGTCTTCCATCGAGCCCCAGCATTTT
.	TRBD2	TRBJ2-1	TRBV28	CASRPTGTSGVGKAHNEQFF	TGTGCCAGCAGGCCAACCGGGACTAGCGGGGTAGGGAAAGCACACAATGAGCAGTTCTTC
few	TRBD2	TRBJ2-7	TRBV5-1	CASSSGTGDLAGGPYEQYF	TGCGCCAGCAGCTCCGGGACAGGCGATTTAGCGGGAGGGCCCTACGAGCAGTACTTC
.	.	TRBJ2-7	TRBV6-2/TRBV6-3	CASSYGAIYEQYF	TGTGCCAGCAGTTACGGGGCAATTTACGAGCAGTACTTC